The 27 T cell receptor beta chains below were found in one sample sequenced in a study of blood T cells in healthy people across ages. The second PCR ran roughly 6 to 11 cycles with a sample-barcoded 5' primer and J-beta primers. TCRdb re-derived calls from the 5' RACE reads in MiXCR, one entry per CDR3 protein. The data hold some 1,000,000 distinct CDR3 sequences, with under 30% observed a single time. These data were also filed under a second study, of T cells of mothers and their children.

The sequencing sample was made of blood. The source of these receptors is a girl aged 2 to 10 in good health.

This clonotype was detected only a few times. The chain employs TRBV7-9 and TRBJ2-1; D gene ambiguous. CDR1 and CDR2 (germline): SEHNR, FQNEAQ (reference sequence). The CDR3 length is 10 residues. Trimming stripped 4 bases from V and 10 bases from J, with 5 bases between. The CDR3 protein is CASSSPEQFF. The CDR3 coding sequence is TGTGCCAGCAGCTCCCCAGAGCAGTTCTTC.

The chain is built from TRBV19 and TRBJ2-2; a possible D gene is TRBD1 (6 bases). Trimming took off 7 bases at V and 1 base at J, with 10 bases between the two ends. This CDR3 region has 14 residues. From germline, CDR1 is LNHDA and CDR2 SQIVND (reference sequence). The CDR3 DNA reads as TGTGCCAGTAACCCGACAGGGAACACCGGGGAGCTGTTTTTT. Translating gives CASNPTGNTGELFF.

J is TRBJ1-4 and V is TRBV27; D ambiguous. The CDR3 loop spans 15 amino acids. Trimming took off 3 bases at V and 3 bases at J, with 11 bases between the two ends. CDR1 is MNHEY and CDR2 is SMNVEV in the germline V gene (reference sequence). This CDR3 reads CASSFSGRSNEKLFF. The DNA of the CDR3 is TGTGCCAGCAGTTTTTCCGGACGGTCTAATGAAAAACTGTTTTTT.

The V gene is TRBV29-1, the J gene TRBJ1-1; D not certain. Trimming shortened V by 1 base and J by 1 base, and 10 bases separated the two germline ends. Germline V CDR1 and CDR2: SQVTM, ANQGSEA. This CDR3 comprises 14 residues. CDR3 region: CSVEGQLGNTEAFF. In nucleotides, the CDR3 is TGCAGCGTTGAAGGTCAACTAGGGAACACTGAAGCTTTCTTT.

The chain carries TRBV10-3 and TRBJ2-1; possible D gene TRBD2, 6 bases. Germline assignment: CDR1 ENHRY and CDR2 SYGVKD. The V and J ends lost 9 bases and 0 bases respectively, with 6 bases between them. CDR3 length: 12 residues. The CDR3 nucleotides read TGTGCCATAGCGGGCTCCTACAATGAGCAGTTCTTC. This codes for CAIAGSYNEQFF.

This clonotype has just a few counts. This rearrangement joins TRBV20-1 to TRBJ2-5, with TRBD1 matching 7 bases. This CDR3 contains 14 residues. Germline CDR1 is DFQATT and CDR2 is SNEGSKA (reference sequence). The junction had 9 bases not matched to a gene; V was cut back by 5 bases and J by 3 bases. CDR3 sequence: CSARDRQGEETQYF. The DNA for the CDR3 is TGCAGTGCTCGGGATCGCCAGGGGGAAGAGACCCAGTACTTC.

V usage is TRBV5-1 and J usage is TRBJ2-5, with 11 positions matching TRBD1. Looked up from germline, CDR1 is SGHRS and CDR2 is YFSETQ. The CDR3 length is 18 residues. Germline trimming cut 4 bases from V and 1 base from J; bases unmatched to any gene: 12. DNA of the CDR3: TGCGCCAGCAGCCTGGGAACGGGACAGGGGGGGGGCCAAGAGACCCAGTACTTC. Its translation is CASSLGTGQGGGQETQYF.

The CDR3 DNA is TGTGCCAGCAGCTACACCCCGACGGCCGTCCAGCAGTTCTTC. Translating it yields CASSYTPTAVQQFF. The chain recombines TRBV7-3 with TRBJ2-1; D unresolved. Germline V CDR1 and CDR2: SGHTA, FQGTGA. The V and J ends lost 4 bases and 11 bases respectively, with 18 bases between them. The length of the CDR3 is 14 residues.

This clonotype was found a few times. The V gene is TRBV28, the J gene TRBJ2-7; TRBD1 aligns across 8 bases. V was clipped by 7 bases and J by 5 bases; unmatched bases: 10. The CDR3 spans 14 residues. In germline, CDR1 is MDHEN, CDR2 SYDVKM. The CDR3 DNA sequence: TGTGCCAGCACCCTAGGGTCAGGGGGCAACGAGCAGTACTTC. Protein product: CASTLGSGGNEQYF.

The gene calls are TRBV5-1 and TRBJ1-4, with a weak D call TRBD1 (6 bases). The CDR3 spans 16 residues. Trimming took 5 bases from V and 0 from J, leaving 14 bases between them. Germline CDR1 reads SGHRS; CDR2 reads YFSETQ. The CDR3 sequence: CASRSTGTPTNEKLFF. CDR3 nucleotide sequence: TGCGCCAGCAGGTCCACCGGGACACCAACTAATGAAAAACTGTTTTTT.

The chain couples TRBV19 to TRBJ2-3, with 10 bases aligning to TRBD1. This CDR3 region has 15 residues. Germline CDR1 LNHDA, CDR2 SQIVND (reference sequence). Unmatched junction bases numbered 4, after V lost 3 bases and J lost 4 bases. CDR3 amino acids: CASSMGQGLPDTQYF. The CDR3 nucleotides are TGTGCCAGTAGTATGGGACAGGGGTTGCCAGATACGCAGTATTTT.

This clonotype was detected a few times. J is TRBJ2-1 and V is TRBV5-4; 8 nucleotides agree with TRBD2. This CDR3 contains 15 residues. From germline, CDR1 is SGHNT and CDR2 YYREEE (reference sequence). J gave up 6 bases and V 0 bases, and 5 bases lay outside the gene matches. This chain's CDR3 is CASSLAGGVPNEQFF. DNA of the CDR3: TGTGCCAGCAGCTTGGCGGGGGGGGTGCCCAATGAGCAGTTCTTC.

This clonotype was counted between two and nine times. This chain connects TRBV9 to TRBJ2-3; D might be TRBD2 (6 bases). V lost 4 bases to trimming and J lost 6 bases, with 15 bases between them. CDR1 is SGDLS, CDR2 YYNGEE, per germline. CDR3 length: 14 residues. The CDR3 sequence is CASSYGGPSDTQYF. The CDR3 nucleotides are TGTGCCAGCAGCTACGGGGGACCCAGCGATACGCAGTATTTT.

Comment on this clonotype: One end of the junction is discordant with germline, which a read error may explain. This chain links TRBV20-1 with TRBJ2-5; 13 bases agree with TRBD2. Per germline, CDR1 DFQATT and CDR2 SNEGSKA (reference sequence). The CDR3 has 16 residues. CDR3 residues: CGAPTSGGTYQETQYF. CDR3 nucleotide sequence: TGCGGTGCCCCGACTAGCGGGGGGACCTACCAAGAGACCCAGTACTTC.

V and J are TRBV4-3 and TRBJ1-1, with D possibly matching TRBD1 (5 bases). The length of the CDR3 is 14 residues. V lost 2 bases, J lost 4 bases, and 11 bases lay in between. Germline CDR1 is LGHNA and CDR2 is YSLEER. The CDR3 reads CASSQLGEGTEAFF. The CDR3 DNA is TGCGCCAGCAGCCAACTAGGGGAGGGCACTGAAGCTTTCTTT.

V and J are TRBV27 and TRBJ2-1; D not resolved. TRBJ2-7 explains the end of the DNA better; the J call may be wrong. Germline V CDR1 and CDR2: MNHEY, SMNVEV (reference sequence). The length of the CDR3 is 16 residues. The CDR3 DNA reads TGTGCCAGCAGTTCGTACGGTAAACAGAGCTCCTACGAGCAGTACTTC. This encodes CASSSYGKQSSYEQYF.

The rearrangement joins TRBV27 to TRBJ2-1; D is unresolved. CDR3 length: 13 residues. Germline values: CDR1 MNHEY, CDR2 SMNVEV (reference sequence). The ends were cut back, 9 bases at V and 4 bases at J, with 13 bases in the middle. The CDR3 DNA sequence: TGTGCCAGTTCTACATCATTTTACAATGAGCAGTTCTTC. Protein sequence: CASSTSFYNEQFF.

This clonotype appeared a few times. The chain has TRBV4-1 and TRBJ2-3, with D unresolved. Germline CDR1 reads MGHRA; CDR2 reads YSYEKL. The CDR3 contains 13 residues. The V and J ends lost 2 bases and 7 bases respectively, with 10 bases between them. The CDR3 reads CASSQSVEHTQYF. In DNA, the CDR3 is TGCGCCAGCAGCCAATCGGTCGAACATACGCAGTATTTT.

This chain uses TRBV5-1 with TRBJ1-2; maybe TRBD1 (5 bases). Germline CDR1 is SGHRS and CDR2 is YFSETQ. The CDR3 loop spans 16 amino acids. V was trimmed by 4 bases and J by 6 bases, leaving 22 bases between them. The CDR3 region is CASSPVGSGRENGYTF. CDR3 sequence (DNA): TGCGCCAGCAGCCCCGTAGGGTCGGGCAGGGAAAATGGCTACACCTTC.

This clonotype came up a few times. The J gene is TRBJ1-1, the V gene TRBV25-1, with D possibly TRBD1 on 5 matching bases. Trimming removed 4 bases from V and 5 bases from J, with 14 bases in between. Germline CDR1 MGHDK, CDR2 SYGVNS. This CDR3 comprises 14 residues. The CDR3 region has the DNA TGTGCCAGCAGTGTTACGGGGGGTGGGACTGAAGCTTTCTTT. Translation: CASSVTGGGTEAFF.

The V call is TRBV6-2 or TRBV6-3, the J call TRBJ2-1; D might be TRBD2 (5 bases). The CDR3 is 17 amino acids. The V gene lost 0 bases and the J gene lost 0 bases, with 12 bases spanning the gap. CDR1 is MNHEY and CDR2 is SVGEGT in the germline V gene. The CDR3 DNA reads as TGTGCCAGCAGTTACTCGCTAGCCGGAAGCTCCTACAATGAGCAGTTCTTC. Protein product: CASSYSLAGSSYNEQFF.

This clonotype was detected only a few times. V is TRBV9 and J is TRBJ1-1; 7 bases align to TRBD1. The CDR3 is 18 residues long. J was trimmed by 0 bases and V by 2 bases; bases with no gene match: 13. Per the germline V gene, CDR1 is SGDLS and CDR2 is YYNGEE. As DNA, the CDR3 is TGTGCCAGCAGCGTTTCTTCAGGCAGGGGGGGCATGAACACTGAAGCTTTCTTT. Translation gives CASSVSSGRGGMNTEAFF.

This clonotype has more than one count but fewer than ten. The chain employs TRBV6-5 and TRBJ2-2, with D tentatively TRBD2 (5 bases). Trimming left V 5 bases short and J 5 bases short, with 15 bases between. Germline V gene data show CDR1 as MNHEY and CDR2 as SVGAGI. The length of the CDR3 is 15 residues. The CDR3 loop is CASSQLGVGTGELFF. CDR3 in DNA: TGTGCCAGCAGTCAACTAGGTGTGGGGACCGGGGAGCTGTTTTTT.

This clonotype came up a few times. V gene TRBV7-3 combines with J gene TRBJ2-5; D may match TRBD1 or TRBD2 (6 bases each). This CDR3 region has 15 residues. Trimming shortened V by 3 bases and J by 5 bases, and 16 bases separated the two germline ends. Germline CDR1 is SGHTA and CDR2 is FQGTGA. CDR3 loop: CASSFRGGTWETQYF. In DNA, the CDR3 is TGTGCCAGCAGCTTCCGAGGGGGGACTTGGGAGACCCAGTACTTC.

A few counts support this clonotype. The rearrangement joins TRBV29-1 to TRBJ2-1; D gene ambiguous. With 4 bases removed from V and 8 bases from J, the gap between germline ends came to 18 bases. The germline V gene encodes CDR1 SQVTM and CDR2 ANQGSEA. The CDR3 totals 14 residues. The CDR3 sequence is CSVAVSSIGDEQFF. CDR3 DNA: TGCAGCGTTGCGGTTAGCAGTATTGGCGATGAGCAGTTCTTC.

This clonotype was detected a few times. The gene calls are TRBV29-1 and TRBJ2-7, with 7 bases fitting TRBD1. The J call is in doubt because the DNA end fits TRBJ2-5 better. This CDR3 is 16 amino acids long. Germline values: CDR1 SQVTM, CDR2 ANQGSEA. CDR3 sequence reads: CSVGIARGPGGETQYF. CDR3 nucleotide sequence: TGCAGCGTTGGGATTGCGAGGGGGCCAGGGGGAGAGACCCAGTACTTC.

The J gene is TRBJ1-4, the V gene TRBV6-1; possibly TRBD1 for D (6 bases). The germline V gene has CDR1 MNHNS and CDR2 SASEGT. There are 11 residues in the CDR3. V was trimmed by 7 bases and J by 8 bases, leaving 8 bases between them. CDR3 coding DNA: TGTGCCAGCACTCAGGGGGAAAAACTGTTTTTT. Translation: CASTQGEKLFF.